This is a list of T cell receptor beta chains from one sample in a study of human T cells and chemical hapten exposure. Each CDR3 protein gets one entry after TCRdb re-called the 5' RACE reads with MiXCR. The data hold about 140,000 distinct CDR3 sequences, with around 4.4% observed a single time. The receptors shown here come from a female donor in good health. Each CDR3 is given with its conserved first and last residue. The D gene is left open where the match is weak.

d_gene: TRBD2
v_gene: TRBV4-2
j_gene: TRBJ2-1
CDR3aa: CASSHPTSSGGAPYNEQFF

d_gene: TRBD1
v_gene: TRBV3-1
j_gene: TRBJ2-2
CDR3aa: CARSIRTGGSRTGELFF

d_gene: TRBD1
v_gene: TRBV7-9
j_gene: TRBJ1-6
CDR3aa: CASSPDRGLSPLHF

d_gene: -
v_gene: TRBV5-4
j_gene: TRBJ2-7
CDR3aa: CASSLVQTGSYEQYF

d_gene: TRBD1
v_gene: TRBV28
j_gene: TRBJ2-2
CDR3aa: CASRQTGGTGELFF

d_gene: -
v_gene: TRBV7-8
j_gene: TRBJ1-6
CDR3aa: CASSLVMGRSSPLHF

d_gene: -
v_gene: TRBV29-1
j_gene: TRBJ2-1
CDR3aa: CSVEQQGNNEQFF

d_gene: TRBD2
v_gene: TRBV20-1
j_gene: TRBJ2-2
CDR3aa: CSARRASGKANTGELFF

d_gene: -
v_gene: TRBV20-1
j_gene: TRBJ1-1
CDR3aa: CSARDPRENTEAFF

d_gene: TRBD1
v_gene: TRBV20-1
j_gene: TRBJ1-1
CDR3aa: CSANRGGTEAFF

d_gene: -
v_gene: TRBV29-1
j_gene: TRBJ2-3
CDR3aa: CSATGGTTDTQYF

d_gene: -
v_gene: TRBV6-5
j_gene: TRBJ1-3
CDR3aa: CASSRDMGSGNTIYF

d_gene: -
v_gene: TRBV19
j_gene: TRBJ1-5
CDR3aa: CASRVSGARLPQHF

d_gene: -
v_gene: TRBV28
j_gene: TRBJ2-5
CDR3aa: CASSLEAGLQETQYF

d_gene: -
v_gene: TRBV6-5
j_gene: TRBJ2-2
CDR3aa: CASRTTGELFF

d_gene: -
v_gene: TRBV20-1
j_gene: TRBJ2-5
CDR3aa: CSALIQGQETQYF

d_gene: TRBD2
v_gene: TRBV5-1
j_gene: TRBJ2-5
CDR3aa: CASSWEGRRVGDPVLTRETQYF

d_gene: -
v_gene: TRBV5-6
j_gene: TRBJ1-1
CDR3aa: CASRGWGMMNTEAFF

d_gene: -
v_gene: TRBV5-1
j_gene: TRBJ2-1
CDR3aa: CASSLGAASYNEQFF

d_gene: TRBD1
v_gene: TRBV12-3/TRBV12-4
j_gene: TRBJ2-1
CDR3aa: CASTQGQGVPGEQFF

d_gene: TRBD1
v_gene: TRBV25-1
j_gene: TRBJ1-2
CDR3aa: CASNTPGQDGYTF

d_gene: TRBD1
v_gene: TRBV23-1
j_gene: TRBJ1-6
CDR3aa: CASRPGDRESSPLHF

d_gene: TRBD2
v_gene: TRBV20-1
j_gene: TRBJ2-7
CDR3aa: CSAKNGGEYF

d_gene: TRBD2
v_gene: TRBV7-2
j_gene: TRBJ2-3
CDR3aa: CASSGTSGGTLTDTQYF

d_gene: -
v_gene: TRBV20-1
j_gene: TRBJ1-1
CDR3aa: CSASINDPNEAFF

d_gene: -
v_gene: TRBV2
j_gene: TRBJ1-1
CDR3aa: CASSGGDEAFF

d_gene: -
v_gene: TRBV5-5
j_gene: TRBJ1-5
CDR3aa: CASSLVAGNDQPQHF

d_gene: TRBD2
v_gene: TRBV6-1
j_gene: TRBJ2-3
CDR3aa: CASSDWRGGASDTQYF

d_gene: -
v_gene: TRBV20-1
j_gene: TRBJ1-5
CDR3aa: CSARKDLNQPQHF

d_gene: -
v_gene: TRBV20-1
j_gene: TRBJ2-7
CDR3aa: CSAPFGGDEQYF

d_gene: -
v_gene: TRBV18
j_gene: TRBJ1-1
CDR3aa: CASSPRGGMNTEAFF

d_gene: TRBD1
v_gene: TRBV5-6
j_gene: TRBJ1-1
CDR3aa: CASSLWQGGYAFF

d_gene: -
v_gene: TRBV20-1
j_gene: TRBJ1-5
CDR3aa: CSARTDGNQPQHF

d_gene: -
v_gene: TRBV28
j_gene: TRBJ1-2
CDR3aa: CASSQRGYTF

d_gene: -
v_gene: TRBV3-1
j_gene: TRBJ2-1
CDR3aa: CASSQGSAGEWGEQFF

d_gene: -
v_gene: TRBV3-1
j_gene: TRBJ2-7
CDR3aa: CASSQGGYEQYF

d_gene: -
v_gene: TRBV6-1
j_gene: TRBJ2-3
CDR3aa: CASSERPGTDTQYF

d_gene: TRBD1
v_gene: TRBV6-6
j_gene: TRBJ2-3
CDR3aa: CASSYSPPGDSFISPSTDTQYF

d_gene: TRBD1
v_gene: TRBV10-3
j_gene: TRBJ1-4
CDR3aa: CATGGTDEGELFF

d_gene: -
v_gene: TRBV6-1
j_gene: TRBJ2-6
CDR3aa: CASSEGGGGANVLTF

d_gene: -
v_gene: TRBV7-9
j_gene: TRBJ2-2
CDR3aa: CASSRLQGAPSGELFF

d_gene: TRBD1
v_gene: TRBV6-1
j_gene: TRBJ1-2
CDR3aa: CASNIQGNYGYTF

d_gene: TRBD1
v_gene: TRBV4-1
j_gene: TRBJ2-7
CDR3aa: CASSRTPQQGAHEQYF

d_gene: TRBD2
v_gene: TRBV20-1
j_gene: TRBJ2-3
CDR3aa: CSAGLAGTTDTQYF

d_gene: -
v_gene: TRBV5-4
j_gene: TRBJ1-1
CDR3aa: CASSHRVPGTEAFF

d_gene: -
v_gene: TRBV7-2
j_gene: TRBJ2-3
CDR3aa: CASSVQGTDTQYF

d_gene: -
v_gene: TRBV28
j_gene: TRBJ1-1
CDR3aa: CASSSENTEAFF

d_gene: -
v_gene: TRBV18
j_gene: TRBJ2-1
CDR3aa: CASSPPSAAYNEQFF

d_gene: -
v_gene: TRBV6-1
j_gene: TRBJ1-1
CDR3aa: CASSPGGGHTEAFF

d_gene: TRBD1
v_gene: TRBV25-1
j_gene: TRBJ2-2
CDR3aa: CASSDRAVSGELFF

d_gene: -
v_gene: TRBV7-9
j_gene: TRBJ1-3
CDR3aa: CASSYPTVGGKEDTIYF

d_gene: -
v_gene: TRBV20-1
j_gene: TRBJ2-7
CDR3aa: CSAQGPADAYEQYF

d_gene: TRBD2
v_gene: TRBV29-1
j_gene: TRBJ2-1
CDR3aa: CSVEDPGLGSYNEQFF

d_gene: -
v_gene: TRBV6-1
j_gene: TRBJ1-1
CDR3aa: CASSDFARMGVLF

d_gene: TRBD2
v_gene: TRBV7-8
j_gene: TRBJ2-3
CDR3aa: CASSPPRTSGVSTDTQYF